This T cell receptor beta chain was identified during a study of regulatory T cells in long-lasting Graves disease. Study-wide points: Less diverse TCR repertoires were seen in persistent Graves' patients than in newly diagnosed ones.

With iRepertoire HTBI primers and Arm-PCR of CDR3 regions, TCR beta libraries were built. TCRdb itself ran the multiplex PCR reads through MiXCR, one entry per CDR3 protein. The table has around 450,000 distinct CDR3 sequences, about 15% seen once. The CDR3 loop spans 14 amino acids. V lost 5 bases and J 0 bases, leaving 11 bases between the germline ends. Germline loops: CDR1 SEHNR, CDR2 FQNEAQ (reference sequence). Regarding time point: newly diagnosed GD, antithyroid drugs for less than 3 months. TCR sequences were obtained from RNA taken from PBMCs. Xi'an, China, was home to the endocrinology department that provided patients. In regard to this clonotype: Its antigen is as yet unknown.

These data were also reused for a study on T cells in Graves' hyperthyroidism and ophthalmopathy. This second report adds: HTBI primers drove first-round RT-PCR of the TCR CDR3. Ophthalmopathy, which appeared later, was predicted by the model a median approximately 6 months before onset.

The clonotype comes from a woman aged 40 to 50 with Graves disease. The chain employs TRBV7-9 and TRBJ2-7; D possibly corresponds to TRBD1 (6 bases). The sequencing here drew on peripheral blood mononuclear cells (PBMCs), taken at new diagnosis, from a patient treated with antithyroid drugs. Here the CDR3 reads CASSPRTDSYEQYF. The DNA for the CDR3 is TGTGCCAGCAGCCCTAGGACAGACTCCTACGAGCAGTACTTC.